This T cell receptor beta chain was identified during a study of human T cells and chemical hapten exposure. Points from the study as a whole: Significantly greater numbers of large CDR3 similarity clusters came from expanded TCRs than from controls. TCRs at high frequency, those above 1 in 1000, did not change with DPC sensitization.

V lost 5 bases to trimming and J lost 0 bases, with 14 bases between them. Germline-derived CDR1 and CDR2 are MNHEY and SVGAGI. The CDR3 loop spans 16 amino acids. The sample holds many counts of this clonotype. Its antigen is not identified. The library tagged each cDNA molecule with unique molecular identifiers. TCRdb fed the RACE reads into MiXCR, producing one record per CDR3 protein. Among some 27,000 distinct CDR3 sequences listed, 8% to 9.5% were seen once. Documented time point: patch test 2, 6 weeks after DPC sensitization. Treatment here: therapeutic diphenylcyclopropenone sensitization with weekly scalp DPC. At patch-test visits, sampling came before the patch test.

The chain employs TRBV6-5 and TRBJ2-1; D might be TRBD2 (5 bases). Sequenced here: whole blood, sampled in connection with sensitization to the hapten diphenylcyclopropenone (DPC). The origin of this receptor is a man under 40 with alopecia areata. Some clones in this sample may be carry-over from other donors' samples. The CDR3 sequence: CASSRRTPSSYNEQFF. In DNA, the CDR3 is TGTGCCAGCAGTCGACGGACTCCTAGCTCCTACAATGAGCAGTTCTTC.